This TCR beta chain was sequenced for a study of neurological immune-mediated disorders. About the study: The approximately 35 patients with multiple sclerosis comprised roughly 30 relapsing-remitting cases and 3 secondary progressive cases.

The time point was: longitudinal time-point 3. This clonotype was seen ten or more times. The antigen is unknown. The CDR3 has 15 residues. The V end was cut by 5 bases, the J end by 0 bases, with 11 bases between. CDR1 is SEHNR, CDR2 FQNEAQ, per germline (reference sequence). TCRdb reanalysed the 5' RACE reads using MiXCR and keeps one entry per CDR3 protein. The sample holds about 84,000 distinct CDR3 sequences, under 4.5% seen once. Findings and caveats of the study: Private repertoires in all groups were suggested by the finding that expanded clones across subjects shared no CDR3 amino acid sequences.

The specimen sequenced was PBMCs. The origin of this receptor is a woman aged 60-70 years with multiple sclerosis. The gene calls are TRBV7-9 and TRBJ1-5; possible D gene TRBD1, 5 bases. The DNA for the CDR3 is TGTGCCAGCAGCCCCCAAACAGGTAGCAATCAGCCCCAGCATTTT. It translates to CASSPQTGSNQPQHF.